A single sample is the source of the 18 T cell receptor beta chains below, sequenced in a study of blood T cells in healthy people across ages. A second PCR, run for about 7 to 11 cycles, used a sample-barcoded 5' primer plus a J-beta primer mix. MiXCR, run by TCRdb on the 5' RACE reads, gives a single entry per CDR3 protein. This repertoire shows around 1,700,000 distinct CDR3 sequences, about 30% found once; its top ten account for over 7%. Input material: blood. The receptors originated from a woman in her 30s in good health.

Comment on this clonotype: A read error may be the cause here, since a much bigger clone is one base away. The chain employs TRBV12-3 or TRBV12-4 and TRBJ2-5; possibly TRBD1 for D (6 bases). This CDR3 region has 14 residues. The CDR3 DNA reads as TGTCCCAGCATTATAGGGGGAAGAGAAGAGACCCAGTACTTC. Protein: CPSIIGGREETQYF.

This clonotype was counted between two and nine times. The chain recombines TRBV6-4 with TRBJ2-2, with D unclear. Trimming stripped 6 bases from V and 6 bases from J, with 14 bases between. The germline V gene has CDR1 MRHNA and CDR2 SNTAGT. This CDR3 has 14 residues. CDR3 region: CASSDQLGAGELFF. CDR3 bases: TGTGCCAGCAGCGACCAACTTGGGGCCGGGGAGCTGTTTTTT.

The genes are TRBV29-1 and TRBJ2-5, with 10 bases identical to TRBD1. V lost 5 bases to trimming and J lost 5 bases; unmatched junction nucleotides: 5. In germline, CDR1 is SQVTM, CDR2 ANQGSEA. The CDR3 is 13 amino acids. The CDR3 here is CSVRPGQGETQYF. The CDR3 DNA sequence: TGCAGCGTTCGACCGGGACAGGGGGAGACCCAGTACTTC.

The gene calls are TRBV18 and TRBJ2-1; 10 nucleotides align to TRBD2. CDR1 and CDR2 (germline): KGHSH, LQKENI. The CDR3 extends over 15 amino acids. Trimming cost V 2 bases and J 9 bases; bases outside gene matches: 7. CDR3 in amino acids: CASSPWPSGGGEQFF. CDR3 coding DNA: TGTGCCAGCTCACCATGGCCTAGCGGGGGAGGTGAGCAGTTCTTC.

On this clonotype itself: Given a much more abundant clone one base away, this may be a read error. The chain carries TRBV6-1 and TRBJ1-1, with TRBD1 matching 8 bases. Germline lookup yields CDR1 MNHNS and CDR2 SASEGT. The CDR3 runs to 17 residues. J was trimmed by 2 bases and V by 3 bases; bases with no gene match: 11. Here the CDR3 reads CASSDHLQGASNTEAFF. Written as DNA, the CDR3 is TGTGCCAGCAGTGACCACCTCCAGGGGGCAAGTAACACTGAAGCTTTCTTT.

The CDR3 loop is CASSPHGGAGELFF. In DNA, the CDR3 is TGTGCCAGCAGCCCCCACGGGGGGGCGGGGGAGCTGTTTTTT. The V call is TRBV7-3, the J call TRBJ2-2; 8 bases map to TRBD2. Germline-derived CDR1 and CDR2 are SGHTA and FQGTGA. V shed 5 bases and J 8 bases; nucleotides not matched to a gene: 7. The CDR3 contains 14 residues.

The chain employs TRBV5-1 and TRBJ1-1; D call uncertain. Germline CDR1 reads SGHRS; CDR2 reads YFSETQ. The CDR3 is 15 amino acids. The V gene lost 4 bases and the J gene lost 3 bases, with 16 bases spanning the gap. The CDR3 DNA sequence: TGCGCCAGCAGCCCACAGACACCACGGGACACTGAAGCTTTCTTT. Its translation is CASSPQTPRDTEAFF. The variable domain in full, with the rest retrieved from reference TRBV5-1 and TRBJ1-1, is KAGVTQTPRYLIKTRGQQVTLSCSPISGHRSVSWYQQTPGQGLQFLFEYFSETQRNKGNFPGRFSGRQFSNSRSEMNVSTLELGDSALYLCASSPQTPRDTEAFFGQGTRLTVV.

This clonotype was recorded at least ten times. V usage is TRBV28 and J usage is TRBJ2-7; the D gene is possibly TRBD2 (5 bases). Per the germline V gene, CDR1 is MDHEN and CDR2 is SYDVKM. V gave up 3 bases and J gave up 7 bases, with 19 bases separating them. The CDR3 is made up of 15 amino acids. The CDR3 reads CASSLDGVRRWEQYF. The CDR3 region has the DNA TGTGCCAGCAGTTTGGACGGGGTCAGGAGATGGGAGCAGTACTTC.

This clonotype has more than one count but fewer than ten. This chain uses TRBV20-1 with TRBJ2-1; D is perhaps TRBD2 (5 bases). There are 13 residues in the CDR3. V lost 1 base and J 10 bases, leaving 14 bases between the germline ends. Germline V gene sequence: CDR1 DFQATT, CDR2 SNEGSKA (reference sequence). The CDR3 is CSARALSGNEQFF. CDR3 bases: TGCAGTGCTAGAGCCCTAAGCGGTAACGAGCAGTTCTTC.

Details on this clonotype: A read error may account for a junction end that differs from germline. The rearrangement links TRBV7-3 to TRBJ2-5; the D call may be TRBD1 or TRBD2 (5 bases each). The germline V gene has CDR1 SGHTA and CDR2 FQGTGA. The CDR3 loop spans 15 amino acids. Here the CDR3 DNA reads TGTGCCAGCAGCTTAACTGGGGGTCAGGTAGAGATCCAGTACTTC. Amino acid sequence: CASSLTGGQVEIQYF.

This clonotype was recorded at least ten times. This rearrangement joins TRBV11-2 to TRBJ2-1; 10 positions agree with TRBD2. The CDR3 has 15 amino acids. V dropped 7 bases and J dropped 4; count of bases not matched to a gene: 7. The germline V gene encodes CDR1 SGHAT and CDR2 FQNNGV. The CDR3 sequence: CASTPSGSGYNEQFF. The CDR3 coding sequence is TGTGCCAGCACCCCTAGCGGGAGTGGTTACAATGAGCAGTTCTTC.

The chain joins TRBV29-1 to TRBJ1-1; D is undetermined. This CDR3 contains 13 residues. Germline V gene sequence: CDR1 SQVTM, CDR2 ANQGSEA. The V gene lost 6 bases and the J gene lost 4 bases, with 15 bases spanning the gap. In DNA, the CDR3 is TGCAGCGTCGGTAGGTCCCAGAGCACTGAAGCTTTCTTT. Its translation: CSVGRSQSTEAFF.

The chain has TRBV7-2 and TRBJ2-3; 7 bases line up with TRBD2. This CDR3 comprises 14 residues. The J segment lost 6 bases and the V segment lost 4 bases, leaving 7 bases of the junction unmatched. The V gene's germline CDR1 is SGHTA and CDR2 FQGNSA. The CDR3 DNA is TGTGCCAGCAGCTATTGGGAGGGCCCCGATACGCAGTATTTT. It is translated as CASSYWEGPDTQYF.

With regard to this clonotype: An end of the junction does not agree with germline; a read error may underlie this. This chain links TRBV5-1 with TRBJ1-2; no clear D gene. The CDR3 sequence is 13 residues long. CDR1 SGHRS and CDR2 YFSETQ come from the germline V gene. CDR3 loop: CAGSLASNYGYTF. The CDR3 DNA reads as TGCGCCGGCAGCTTGGCCAGTAACTATGGCTACACCTTC. Complete variable domain (other parts from reference TRBV5-1 and TRBJ1-2): KAGVTQTPRYLIKTRGQQVTLSCSPISGHRSVSWYQQTPGQGLQFLFEYFSETQRNKGNFPGRFSGRQFSNSRSEMNVSTLELGDSALYLCAGSLASNYGYTFGSGTRLTVV.

V is TRBV5-1 and J is TRBJ2-1, with 14 bases identical to TRBD2. This CDR3 spans 16 amino acids. The germline gives CDR1 SGHRS, CDR2 YFSETQ. J lost 5 bases, V lost 4 bases, and 5 bases had no gene match. The CDR3 nucleotides read TGCGCCAGCAGCCAGTCGACTAGCGGGAGGGACAATGAGCAGTTCTTC. Its translation is CASSQSTSGRDNEQFF.

This clonotype was found a few times. The chain uses TRBV7-2 and TRBJ2-5; D uncertain. The CDR3 contains 14 residues. The V end lost 5 bases, the J end lost 2 bases, and 12 bases lay between the germline ends. Germline-derived CDR1 and CDR2 are SGHTA and FQGNSA. CDR3 loop: CASSIRGRQETQYF. The CDR3 DNA is TGTGCCAGCAGCATTCGAGGCAGACAAGAGACCCAGTACTTC.

This chain links TRBV12-3 or TRBV12-4 with TRBJ1-2; D unclear. This CDR3 has 13 residues. Trimming pared 4 bases from V and 4 bases from J, leaving 10 bases between. CDR3 DNA: TGTGCCAGCAGTTCCCTCCCCACCTATGGCTACACCTTC. Its protein is CASSSLPTYGYTF.

The genes are TRBV24-1 and TRBJ2-5; tentative D call: TRBD2 (7 bases). The CDR3 runs 13 residues. CDR1 and CDR2 from the germline V gene are KGHDR and SFDVKD. V lost 7 bases to trimming and J lost 5 bases, with 13 bases between them. The CDR3 DNA is TGTGCCACCAGCGGCGGGGGCTACGAGACCCAGTACTTC. It encodes CATSGGGYETQYF.